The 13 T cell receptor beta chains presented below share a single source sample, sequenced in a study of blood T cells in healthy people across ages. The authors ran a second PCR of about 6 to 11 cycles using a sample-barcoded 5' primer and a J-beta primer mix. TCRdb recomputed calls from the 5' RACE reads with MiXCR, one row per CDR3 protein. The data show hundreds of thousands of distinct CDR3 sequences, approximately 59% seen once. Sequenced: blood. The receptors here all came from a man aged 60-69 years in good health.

The CDR3 here is CASSLKGAGGYTF. As DNA, the CDR3 is TGTGCCAGCAGCTTGAAAGGGGCTGGGGGCTACACCTTC. The chain links TRBV5-4 to TRBJ1-2, with D perhaps matching TRBD1 (5 bases). Trimming pared 1 base from V and 8 bases from J, leaving 12 bases between. CDR1 SGHNT and CDR2 YYREEE come from the germline V gene (reference sequence). The length of the CDR3 is 13 residues.

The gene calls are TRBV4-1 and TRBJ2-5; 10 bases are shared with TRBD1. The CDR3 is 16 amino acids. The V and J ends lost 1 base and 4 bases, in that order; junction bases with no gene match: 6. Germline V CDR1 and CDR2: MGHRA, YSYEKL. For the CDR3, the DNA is TGCGCCAGCAGCCAAGGGGGACAGGGGATTGGAGAGACCCAGTACTTC. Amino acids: CASSQGGQGIGETQYF.

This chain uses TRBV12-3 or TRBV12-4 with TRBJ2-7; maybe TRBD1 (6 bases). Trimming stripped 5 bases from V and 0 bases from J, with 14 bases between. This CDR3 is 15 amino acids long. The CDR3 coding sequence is TGTGCCAGCAGTCAAGACAGGCTGGTCTCCTACGAGCAGTACTTC. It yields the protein CASSQDRLVSYEQYF.

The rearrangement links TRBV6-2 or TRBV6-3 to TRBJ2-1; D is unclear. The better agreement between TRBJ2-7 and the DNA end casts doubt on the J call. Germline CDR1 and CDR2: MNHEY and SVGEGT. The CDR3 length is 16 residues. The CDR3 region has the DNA TGTGCCAGCAGTTCTACCATCAAGAACTCCTACAATGAGCAGTACTTC. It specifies CASSSTIKNSYNEQYF.

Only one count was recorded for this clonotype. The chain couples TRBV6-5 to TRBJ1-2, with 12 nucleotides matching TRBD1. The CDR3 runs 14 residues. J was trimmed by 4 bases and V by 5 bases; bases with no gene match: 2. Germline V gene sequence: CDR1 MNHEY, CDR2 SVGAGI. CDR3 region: CASSGTGGSYGYTF. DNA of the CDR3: TGTGCCAGCAGTGGGACAGGGGGCTCCTATGGCTACACCTTC.

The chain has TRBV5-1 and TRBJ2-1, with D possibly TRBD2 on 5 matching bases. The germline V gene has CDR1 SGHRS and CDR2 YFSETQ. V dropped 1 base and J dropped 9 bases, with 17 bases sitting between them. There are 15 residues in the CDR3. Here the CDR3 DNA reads TGCGCCAGCAGCTTGATAGGCACACTAGGAGGTGAGCAGTTCTTC. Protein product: CASSLIGTLGGEQFF.

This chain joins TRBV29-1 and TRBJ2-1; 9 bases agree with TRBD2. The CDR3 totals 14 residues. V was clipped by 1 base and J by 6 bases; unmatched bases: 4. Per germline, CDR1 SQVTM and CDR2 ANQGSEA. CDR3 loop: CSVEVAGASNEQFF. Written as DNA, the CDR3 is TGCAGCGTTGAAGTAGCGGGGGCGAGCAATGAGCAGTTCTTC.

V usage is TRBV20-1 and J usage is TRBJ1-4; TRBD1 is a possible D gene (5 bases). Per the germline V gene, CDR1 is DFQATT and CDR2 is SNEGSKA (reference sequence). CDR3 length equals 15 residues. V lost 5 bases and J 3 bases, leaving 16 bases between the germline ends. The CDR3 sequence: CSASGFATSNEKLFF. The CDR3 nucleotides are TGCAGTGCTTCAGGGTTCGCAACTTCTAATGAAAAACTGTTTTTT.

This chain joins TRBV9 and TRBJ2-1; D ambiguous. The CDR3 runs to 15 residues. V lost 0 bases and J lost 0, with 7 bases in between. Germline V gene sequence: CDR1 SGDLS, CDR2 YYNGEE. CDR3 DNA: TGTGCCAGCAGCGTAGCTCTGAGCTCCTACAATGAGCAGTTCTTC. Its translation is CASSVALSSYNEQFF.

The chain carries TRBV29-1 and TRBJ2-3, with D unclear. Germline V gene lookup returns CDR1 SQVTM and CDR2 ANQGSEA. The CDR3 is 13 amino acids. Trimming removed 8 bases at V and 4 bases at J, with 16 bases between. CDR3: CSILLGRADTQYF. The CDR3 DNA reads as TGCAGCATTCTGCTAGGACGCGCAGATACGCAGTATTTT.

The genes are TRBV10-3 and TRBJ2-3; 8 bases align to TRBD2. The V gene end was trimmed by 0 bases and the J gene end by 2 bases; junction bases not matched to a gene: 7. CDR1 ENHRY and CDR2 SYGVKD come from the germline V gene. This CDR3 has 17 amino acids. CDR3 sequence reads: CAISESKVSGDTDTQYF. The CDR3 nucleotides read TGTGCCATCAGTGAGTCAAAGGTTAGCGGGGACACAGATACGCAGTATTTT.

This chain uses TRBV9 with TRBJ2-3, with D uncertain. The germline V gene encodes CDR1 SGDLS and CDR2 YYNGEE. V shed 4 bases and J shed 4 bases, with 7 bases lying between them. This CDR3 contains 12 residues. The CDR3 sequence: CASSLESDTQYF. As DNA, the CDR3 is TGTGCCAGCAGCTTGGAGTCAGATACGCAGTATTTT.

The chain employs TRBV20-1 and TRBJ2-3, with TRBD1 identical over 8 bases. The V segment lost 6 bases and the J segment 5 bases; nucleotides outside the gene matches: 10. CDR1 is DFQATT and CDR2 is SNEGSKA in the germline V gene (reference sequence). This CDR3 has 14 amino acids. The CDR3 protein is CSARGRLTIDTQYF. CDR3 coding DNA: TGCAGTGCCAGGGGGCGCCTAACGATAGATACGCAGTATTTT.